This T cell receptor (beta chain) derives from a study of CD8 T cells in ankylosing spondylitis. Study-wide findings and caveats: A motif of seven or eight highly homologous TCR beta variants was seen as apparently characteristic of ankylosing spondylitis blood.

The CDR3 has 15 residues. V was trimmed by 2 bases and J by 4 bases, leaving 13 bases between them. Of note for this clonotype: As yet, its antigen is unknown. One base away lies a much larger clone, so this may be a sequencing read error.

One entry per CDR3 protein, called by TCRdb with MiXCR from the 5' RACE reads. The repertoire holds around 490,000 distinct CDR3 sequences, with about 5.2% as singletons. The chain recombines TRBV12-3 or TRBV12-4 with TRBJ2-3; perhaps TRBD1 as D (6 bases). The sample was blood, either unsorted or a sorted T cell fraction (not recorded which). This clonotype originated in a male donor with ankylosing spondylitis. The CDR3 sequence is CASSLIQGRADTQYF. CDR3 in DNA: TGTGCCAGCAGTTTAATCCAGGGGCGGGCAGATACGCAGTATTTT.